This T cell receptor (beta chain) was obtained from a study of shared clonotypes between healthy human individuals. Turning to the study itself: CD8 memory received one plate per donor, CD8 naive two, CD4 memory three and CD4 naive three. Findings and limits, study-wide: Some naive CD4 clonotypes, roughly 4.8%, turned up in common across several donors.

Measured with immunoSEQ multiplex PCR; TCRdb has only the in-frame clones, and not every one. The table has nearly 2 million clones, about 95% seen once. Concerning this clone: Its antigen is not identified.

The CDR3 has 15 amino acids. Germline V lookup: CDR1 SNHLY, CDR2 FYNNEI. V was shortened by 6 bases and J by 0 bases, with 12 bases between the two germline ends. Terminally differentiated effector memory CD45RA+ cells were left out of the naive CD8 fraction, which was CD45RO-negative and positively selected for CCR7. Healthy adults negative for HIV, lacking recent acute infections or vaccinations, served as donors. The chain uses TRBV2 and TRBJ1-3; D might be TRBD1 (6 bases). This clonotype was sampled from a man aged 18 to 30 in good health. Input material: naive CD8+ T cells sorted from blood. CDR3 coding DNA: TGTGCCAGCAGCTCGGACAGAAGCTCTGGAAACACCATATATTTT. As protein: CASSSDRSSGNTIYF.